This T cell receptor (beta chain) was identified in a study of cytomegalovirus exposure and HLA in healthy donors. Findings of the study overall: The classifier was said to identify cytomegalovirus status with high specificity and sensitivity. Several of the most significant clusters appeared linked to common viral pathogens, based on a later analysis.

V dropped 5 bases and J dropped 10 bases, with 19 bases sitting between them. This CDR3 contains 14 residues. Per germline, CDR1 SGHAT and CDR2 FQNNGV. PCR used 60 Vbeta primers and 13 Jbeta primers. Some clones are missing from TCRdb's copy, which holds only in-frame ones; the method was immunoSEQ multiplex PCR. The sample consists of around 99,000 clones, about 80% of them appearing once. About this clone itself: Its antigen is unidentified.

Sequencing was done on a sample of PBMCs. The chain is built from TRBV11-2 and TRBJ2-3, with TRBD2 as a possible D gene (6 bases). This TCR was sampled from a man aged 35 to 55 in good health and CMV-seronegative. The CDR3 DNA reads TGTGCCAGCAGCATCCCTACTAGCCGTATTCCGCAGTATTTT. This sequence encodes CASSIPTSRIPQYF. The complete variable domain, with remaining parts taken from reference TRBV11-2 and TRBJ2-3, reads EAGVAQSPRYKIIEKRQSVAFWCNPISGHATLYWYQQILGQGPKLLIQFQNNGVVDDSQLPKDRFSAERLKGVDSTLKIQPAKLEDSAVYLCASSIPTSRIPQYFGPGTRLTVL.